This TCR beta chain was sequenced during a study of blood T cells in healthy people across ages. Study findings and constraints: Diversity was estimated from one million T cells, and these estimates were considered underestimates.

The authors drew about 10 milliliters of peripheral blood from each donor. Germline assignment: CDR1 SQVTM and CDR2 ANQGSEA. Trimming took off 4 bases at V and 3 bases at J, with 12 bases between the two ends. The CDR3 extends over 13 amino acids. Sample-barcoded 5' priming and a J-beta primer mix drove a second PCR of 7 to 11 cycles. Each TCR beta cDNA got a 12-nucleotide random molecular identifier. MiXCR, run by TCRdb on the 5' RACE reads, gives a single entry per CDR3 protein. The table has roughly 1,300,000 distinct CDR3 sequences, 55% to 75% seen once; the top ten hold more than 6%. A word on this clonotype: Its antigen is unknown.

The V and J genes are TRBV29-1 and TRBJ1-2, with D possibly being TRBD1 (6 bases). The TCR was taken from a man between 18 and 29 years old in good health. Sequenced sample: blood. In DNA form, the CDR3 reads TGCAGCGTTGTAGTTTCAGGGGACTATGGCTACACCTTC. Protein: CSVVVSGDYGYTF. Variable domain in full (rest from reference TRBV29-1 and TRBJ1-2): SAVISQKPSRDICQRGTSLTIQCQVDSQVTMMFWYRQQPGQSLTLIATANQGSEATYESGFVIDKFPISRPNLTFSTLTVSNMSPEDSSIYLCSVVVSGDYGYTFGSGTRLTVV.